Listed below are T cell receptor beta chains from one sample, sequenced in a study of blood T cell repertoires in COVID-19. Libraries were prepared by immunoSEQ multiplex PCR; TCRdb keeps only in-frame clonotypes and omits some of them. This repertoire shows about 92,000 clones, around 90% found once; its top ten account for around 18%. The sequenced sample consisted of peripheral blood. The receptors shown here come from a woman aged 55-70 years with COVID-19, enrolled during active disease. CDR3s include the opening cysteine and the closing phenylalanine or tryptophan. The D gene is left open where the match is weak. The size of a clone is reported for some rows only, either as once, few or many, or as a class for expanded clones.

v_gene: TRBV18; d_gene: TRBD1; abundance: NA; len: 15; j_gene: TRBJ1-1; CDR3aa: CASGQGNARRTEAFF; CDR3nt: TGTGCCAGCGGACAGGGAAATGCGAGGAGGACTGAAGCTTTCTTT
v_gene: TRBV7-6; d_gene: TRBD2; abundance: NA; len: 16; j_gene: TRBJ2-2; CDR3aa: CASSSLSGGATGELFF; CDR3nt: TGTGCCAGCAGCTCCCTTAGCGGGGGGGCTACCGGGGAGCTGTTTTTT
v_gene: TRBV21-1; d_gene: NA; abundance: NA; len: 17; j_gene: TRBJ1-1; CDR3aa: CASSTQPEQGQNTEAFF; CDR3nt: TGTGCCAGCAGCACCCAACCCGAACAGGGACAGAACACTGAAGCTTTCTTT
v_gene: TRBV5-4; d_gene: NA; abundance: NA; len: 14; j_gene: TRBJ1-2; CDR3aa: CASSSPGQQYGYTF; CDR3nt: TGTGCCAGCAGCTCCCCTGGGCAGCAATATGGCTACACCTTC
v_gene: TRBV7-9; d_gene: NA; abundance: NA; len: 15; j_gene: TRBJ2-3; CDR3aa: CASSPPSGAADTQYF; CDR3nt: TGTGCCAGCAGCCCCCCCTCGGGAGCGGCAGATACGCAGTATTTT
v_gene: TRBV7-8; d_gene: TRBD2; abundance: NA; len: 17; j_gene: TRBJ2-1; CDR3aa: CASSINSGGVSYNEQFF; CDR3nt: TGTGCCAGCAGCATTAATAGCGGGGGCGTCTCCTACAATGAGCAGTTCTTC
v_gene: TRBV6-2/TRBV6-3; d_gene: TRBD2; abundance: NA; len: 17; j_gene: TRBJ2-1; CDR3aa: CASSPTGLAGDRDEQFF; CDR3nt: TGTGCCAGCAGTCCAACCGGACTAGCGGGGGATAGGGATGAGCAGTTCTTC
v_gene: TRBV7-2; d_gene: TRBD1; abundance: NA; len: 14; j_gene: TRBJ1-3; CDR3aa: CASSRDRGGNTIYF; CDR3nt: TGTGCCAGCAGCCGCGACAGGGGTGGAAACACCATATATTTT
v_gene: TRBV9; d_gene: TRBD2; abundance: NA; len: 17; j_gene: TRBJ2-5; CDR3aa: CASSVTPSAGGRETQYF; CDR3nt: TGTGCCAGCAGCGTAACTCCTTCTGCGGGGGGTAGAGAGACCCAGTACTTC
v_gene: TRBV9; d_gene: NA; abundance: NA; len: 14; j_gene: TRBJ2-3; CDR3aa: CASSLGGQTDTQYF; CDR3nt: TGTGCCAGCAGCCTGGGGGGACAGACAGATACGCAGTATTTT
v_gene: TRBV25-1; d_gene: NA; abundance: once; len: 15; j_gene: TRBJ1-6; CDR3aa: CASSYTQAYNSPLHF; CDR3nt: TGTGCCAGCAGTTACACACAGGCTTACAATTCACCCCTCCACTTT
v_gene: TRBV7-2; d_gene: TRBD1; abundance: NA; len: 15; j_gene: TRBJ1-1; CDR3aa: CASSFRYRGDTEAFF; CDR3nt: TGTGCCAGCAGCTTTAGGTACAGGGGGGACACTGAAGCTTTCTTT
v_gene: TRBV7-9; d_gene: NA; abundance: NA; len: 15; j_gene: TRBJ2-7; CDR3aa: CASSKGGAGYGEQYF; CDR3nt: TGTGCCAGCAGCAAAGGTGGGGCAGGGTATGGGGAGCAGTACTTC
v_gene: TRBV7-2; d_gene: NA; abundance: NA; len: 16; j_gene: TRBJ1-6; CDR3aa: CASSLRTVGMNSPLHF; CDR3nt: TGTGCCAGCAGCTTACGGACTGTGGGTATGAATTCACCCCTCCACTTT
v_gene: TRBV10-3; d_gene: NA; abundance: NA; len: 14; j_gene: TRBJ1-5; CDR3aa: CAISNREQNQPQHF; CDR3nt: TGTGCCATCAGTAACCGGGAGCAAAATCAGCCCCAGCATTTT
v_gene: TRBV11-2; d_gene: TRBD1; abundance: NA; len: 15; j_gene: TRBJ2-7; CDR3aa: CASTDSRAGGDEQYF; CDR3nt: TGTGCCAGCACCGACTCCCGCGCAGGGGGCGACGAGCAGTACTTC
v_gene: TRBV4-1; d_gene: TRBD1; abundance: NA; len: 14; j_gene: TRBJ1-2; CDR3aa: CASSPGQGNYGYTF; CDR3nt: TGCGCCAGCAGCCCCGGACAGGGGAACTATGGCTACACCTTC
v_gene: TRBV6-6; d_gene: NA; abundance: NA; len: 14; j_gene: TRBJ1-4; CDR3aa: CASSKGSNNEKLFF; CDR3nt: TGTGCCAGCAGCAAAGGGAGCAATAATGAAAAACTGTTTTTT
v_gene: TRBV30; d_gene: TRBD1; abundance: NA; len: 14; j_gene: TRBJ1-2; CDR3aa: CAWRLRTGGFGYTF; CDR3nt: TGTGCCTGGAGGCTTAGGACAGGGGGCTTTGGCTACACCTTC
v_gene: TRBV18; d_gene: NA; abundance: NA; len: 15; j_gene: TRBJ1-1; CDR3aa: CASSPVGQGRTEAFF; CDR3nt: TGTGCCAGCTCACCCGTGGGGCAGGGGCGTACTGAAGCTTTCTTT
v_gene: TRBV2; d_gene: NA; abundance: few; len: 15; j_gene: TRBJ1-5; CDR3aa: CASSAGPGVNQPQHF; CDR3nt: TGTGCCAGCAGTGCCGGTCCCGGGGTTAATCAGCCCCAGCATTTT
v_gene: TRBV5-1; d_gene: TRBD1; abundance: NA; len: 16; j_gene: TRBJ1-3; CDR3aa: CASGTGNSFSGNTIYF; CDR3nt: TGCGCCAGCGGGACAGGGAATTCCTTCTCTGGAAACACCATATATTTT
v_gene: TRBV12-5; d_gene: NA; abundance: NA; len: 14; j_gene: TRBJ2-7; CDR3aa: CASGPRRGMDEQYF; CDR3nt: TGTGCTAGTGGTCCGAGGCGGGGCATGGACGAGCAGTACTTC
v_gene: TRBV30; d_gene: NA; abundance: few; len: 14; j_gene: TRBJ1-1; CDR3aa: CAWSVGQGGTEAFF; CDR3nt: TGTGCCTGGAGTGTAGGCCAAGGGGGCACTGAAGCTTTCTTT
v_gene: TRBV27; d_gene: NA; abundance: NA; len: 14; j_gene: TRBJ1-3; CDR3aa: CASSLRESGNTIYF; CDR3nt: TGTGCCAGCAGTTTACGGGAGTCTGGAAACACCATATATTTT
v_gene: TRBV12-3/TRBV12-4; d_gene: NA; abundance: NA; len: 13; j_gene: TRBJ2-5; CDR3aa: CASSPPGRETQYF; CDR3nt: TGTGCCAGCAGCCCTCCAGGGAGGGAGACCCAGTACTTC
v_gene: TRBV4-1; d_gene: TRBD1; abundance: NA; len: 15; j_gene: TRBJ2-3; CDR3aa: CASSPGGVGIDTQYF; CDR3nt: TGCGCCAGCAGCCCAGGGGGCGTCGGTATAGATACGCAGTATTTT
v_gene: TRBV7-2; d_gene: NA; abundance: NA; len: 15; j_gene: TRBJ1-4; CDR3aa: CASRSDSATNEKLFF; CDR3nt: TGTGCCAGCAGATCAGACAGTGCAACTAATGAAAAACTGTTTTTT
v_gene: TRBV11-1; d_gene: TRBD1; abundance: NA; len: 15; j_gene: TRBJ1-2; CDR3aa: CASSVDRETNYGYTF; CDR3nt: TGTGCCAGCAGCGTAGACAGGGAAACTAACTATGGCTACACCTTC
v_gene: TRBV28; d_gene: NA; abundance: NA; len: 15; j_gene: TRBJ1-2; CDR3aa: CASIPSGRANYGYTF; CDR3nt: TGTGCCAGCATCCCTTCGGGGAGAGCTAACTATGGCTACACCTTC
v_gene: TRBV6-2/TRBV6-3; d_gene: TRBD1; abundance: NA; len: 16; j_gene: TRBJ1-5; CDR3aa: CASSYSSRTGGRPQHF; CDR3nt: TGTGCCAGCAGTTACTCGAGTAGGACAGGGGGCAGGCCCCAGCATTTT
v_gene: TRBV13; d_gene: NA; abundance: NA; len: 13; j_gene: TRBJ1-2; CDR3aa: CARSCGGGYGYTF; CDR3nt: TGTGCCCGCAGCTGCGGGGGGGGCTATGGCTACACCTTC
v_gene: TRBV5-1; d_gene: TRBD1; abundance: NA; len: 14; j_gene: TRBJ1-2; CDR3aa: CASSLGTGDYGYTF; CDR3nt: TGCGCCAGCAGCTTGGGGACAGGGGACTATGGCTACACCTTC
v_gene: TRBV9; d_gene: TRBD1; abundance: NA; len: 16; j_gene: TRBJ2-2; CDR3aa: CASSVAGQGGTGELFF; CDR3nt: TGTGCCAGCAGCGTAGCGGGACAGGGAGGCACCGGGGAGCTGTTTTTT
v_gene: TRBV19; d_gene: TRBD2; abundance: NA; len: 16; j_gene: TRBJ2-1; CDR3aa: CASSTGTSGGNDEQFF; CDR3nt: TGTGCCAGTAGTACAGGGACTAGTGGTGGGAATGATGAGCAGTTCTTC
v_gene: TRBV27; d_gene: NA; abundance: NA; len: 17; j_gene: TRBJ2-1; CDR3aa: CASCIRGAPKGDNEQFF; CDR3nt: TGTGCCAGCTGCATCCGGGGGGCCCCTAAGGGCGACAATGAGCAGTTCTTC
v_gene: TRBV11-2; d_gene: NA; abundance: NA; len: 15; j_gene: TRBJ2-5; CDR3aa: CASSLVSRPWETQYF; CDR3nt: TGTGCCAGCAGCTTAGTTTCGCGTCCCTGGGAGACCCAGTACTTC
v_gene: TRBV28; d_gene: TRBD1; abundance: NA; len: 16; j_gene: TRBJ1-4; CDR3aa: CASSSSTGGVREKLFF; CDR3nt: TGTGCCAGCAGTTCCTCTACAGGGGGAGTAAGAGAAAAACTGTTTTTT
v_gene: TRBV9; d_gene: NA; abundance: NA; len: 13; j_gene: TRBJ1-2; CDR3aa: CASSVDSNYGYTF; CDR3nt: TGTGCCAGCAGCGTAGACAGTAACTATGGCTACACCTTC
v_gene: TRBV28; d_gene: NA; abundance: NA; len: 14; j_gene: TRBJ2-3; CDR3aa: CASSPGGSTDTQYF; CDR3nt: TGTGCCAGCAGCCCTGGGGGGAGCACAGATACGCAGTATTTT
v_gene: TRBV2; d_gene: TRBD1; abundance: once; len: 15; j_gene: TRBJ1-2; CDR3aa: CAIQPPAGQNYGYTF; CDR3nt: TGTGCCATACAGCCCCCCGCGGGACAGAACTATGGCTACACCTTC
v_gene: TRBV19; d_gene: NA; abundance: NA; len: 14; j_gene: TRBJ1-2; CDR3aa: CASSLWTPDYGYTF; CDR3nt: TGTGCCAGTAGTTTATGGACACCGGACTATGGCTACACCTTC
v_gene: TRBV27; d_gene: TRBD1; abundance: NA; len: 14; j_gene: TRBJ2-7; CDR3aa: CASSFGTGGAEQYF; CDR3nt: TGTGCCAGCAGTTTCGGGACAGGGGGAGCCGAGCAGTACTTC
v_gene: TRBV7-9; d_gene: NA; abundance: few; len: 13; j_gene: TRBJ2-5; CDR3aa: CASSPGNQETQYF; CDR3nt: TGTGCCAGCAGCCCCGGGAACCAAGAGACCCAGTACTTC
v_gene: TRBV27; d_gene: NA; abundance: NA; len: 14; j_gene: TRBJ2-1; CDR3aa: CASSLYGSYNEQFF; CDR3nt: TGTGCCAGCAGTTTATATGGCAGTTACAATGAGCAGTTCTTC
v_gene: TRBV7-2; d_gene: TRBD1; abundance: few; len: 14; j_gene: TRBJ1-6; CDR3aa: CASSLGPGGSPLHF; CDR3nt: TGTGCCAGCAGCTTAGGGCCAGGGGGTTCACCCCTCCACTTT
v_gene: TRBV19; d_gene: NA; abundance: NA; len: 14; j_gene: TRBJ1-5; CDR3aa: CASRNRQANQPQHF; CDR3nt: TGTGCCAGTAGGAACCGACAGGCAAATCAGCCCCAGCATTTT
v_gene: TRBV7-9; d_gene: NA; abundance: NA; len: 11; j_gene: TRBJ1-1; CDR3aa: CASSLNTEAFF; CDR3nt: TGTGCCAGCAGCCTCAACACTGAAGCTTTCTTT
v_gene: TRBV3-1/TRBV3-2; d_gene: NA; abundance: NA; len: 13; j_gene: TRBJ1-4; CDR3aa: CASSPGGREKLFF; CDR3nt: TGTGCCAGCAGCCCCGGGGGACGGGAAAAACTGTTTTTT
v_gene: TRBV11-2; d_gene: NA; abundance: NA; len: 17; j_gene: TRBJ2-1; CDR3aa: CASSLGSGGGAYNEQFF; CDR3nt: TGTGCCAGCAGCTTAGGTTCGGGTGGGGGGGCTTACAATGAGCAGTTCTTC
v_gene: TRBV7-2; d_gene: TRBD1; abundance: NA; len: 14; j_gene: TRBJ1-3; CDR3aa: CASRQGVSGNTIYF; CDR3nt: TGTGCCAGCAGACAGGGGGTTTCTGGAAACACCATATATTTT
v_gene: TRBV24-1; d_gene: TRBD2; abundance: NA; len: 14; j_gene: TRBJ2-3; CDR3aa: CATSVRGGPDTQYF; CDR3nt: TGTGCCACCAGTGTCCGCGGGGGGCCAGATACGCAGTATTTT
v_gene: TRBV6-5; d_gene: NA; abundance: NA; len: 15; j_gene: TRBJ1-1; CDR3aa: CASSYGTTGITEAFF; CDR3nt: TGTGCCAGCAGTTACGGTACGACGGGTATCACTGAAGCTTTCTTT
v_gene: TRBV3-1/TRBV3-2; d_gene: NA; abundance: NA; len: 15; j_gene: TRBJ2-4; CDR3aa: CASSQGGTNGNIQYF; CDR3nt: TGTGCCAGCAGCCAAGGGGGCACAAATGGAAACATTCAGTACTTC
v_gene: TRBV7-9; d_gene: NA; abundance: NA; len: 15; j_gene: TRBJ2-7; CDR3aa: CASSTNPGMAYEQYF; CDR3nt: TGTGCCAGCAGCACCAATCCGGGAATGGCCTACGAGCAGTACTTC